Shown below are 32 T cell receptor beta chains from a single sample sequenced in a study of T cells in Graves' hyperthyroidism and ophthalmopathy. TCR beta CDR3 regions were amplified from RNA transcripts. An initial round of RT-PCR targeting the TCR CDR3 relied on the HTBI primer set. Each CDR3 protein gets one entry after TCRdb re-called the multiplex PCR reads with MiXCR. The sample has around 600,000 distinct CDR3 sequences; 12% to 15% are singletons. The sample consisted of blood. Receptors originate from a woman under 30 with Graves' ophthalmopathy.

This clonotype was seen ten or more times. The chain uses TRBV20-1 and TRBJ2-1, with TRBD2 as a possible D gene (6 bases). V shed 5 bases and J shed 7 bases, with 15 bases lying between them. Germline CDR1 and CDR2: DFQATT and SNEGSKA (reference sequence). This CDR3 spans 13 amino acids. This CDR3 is CSADSGSPNEQFF. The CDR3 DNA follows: TGCAGTGCTGATTCCGGGAGCCCGAATGAGCAGTTCTTC.

The CDR3: CSARGTAPNTEAFF. For the CDR3, the DNA is TGCAGTGCTAGAGGGACAGCCCCGAACACTGAAGCTTTCTTT. V and J are TRBV20-1 and TRBJ1-1; D is perhaps TRBD1 (6 bases). The CDR3 length is 14 residues. V lost 1 base, J lost 1 base, and 10 bases lay in between. CDR1 is DFQATT and CDR2 is SNEGSKA in the germline V gene (reference sequence).

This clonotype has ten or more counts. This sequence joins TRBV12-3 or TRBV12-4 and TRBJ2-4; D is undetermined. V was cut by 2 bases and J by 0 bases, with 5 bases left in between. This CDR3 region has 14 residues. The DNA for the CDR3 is TGTGCCAGCAGTTTACGGGTAGCCAAAAACATTCAGTACTTC. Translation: CASSLRVAKNIQYF.

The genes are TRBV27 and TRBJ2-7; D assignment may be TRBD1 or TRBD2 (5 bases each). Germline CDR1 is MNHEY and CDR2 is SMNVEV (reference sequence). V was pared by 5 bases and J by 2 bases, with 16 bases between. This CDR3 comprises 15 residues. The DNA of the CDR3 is TGTGCCAGCAGTCGAGCCGGGACCTGGGCCTACGAGCAGTACTTC. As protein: CASSRAGTWAYEQYF.

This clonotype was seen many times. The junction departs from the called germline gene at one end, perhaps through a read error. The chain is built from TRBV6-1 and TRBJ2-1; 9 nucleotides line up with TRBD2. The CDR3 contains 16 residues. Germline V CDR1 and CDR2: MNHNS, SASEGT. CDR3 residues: CASSKALMREGNEQFF. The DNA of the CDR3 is TGTGCCAGCAGTAAAGCCCTTATGCGGGAGGGCAATGAGCAGTTCTTC.

As DNA, the CDR3 is TGTGCCAGCAGTGAGGGCCAGGGTGGAAGGTCACCCCTCCACTTT. Protein product: CASSEGQGGRSPLHF. The V call is TRBV25-1, the J call TRBJ1-6; D is perhaps TRBD1 (5 bases). Germline CDR1 is MGHDK and CDR2 is SYGVNS. Trimming pared 3 bases from V and 10 bases from J, leaving 16 bases between. The CDR3 runs 15 residues.

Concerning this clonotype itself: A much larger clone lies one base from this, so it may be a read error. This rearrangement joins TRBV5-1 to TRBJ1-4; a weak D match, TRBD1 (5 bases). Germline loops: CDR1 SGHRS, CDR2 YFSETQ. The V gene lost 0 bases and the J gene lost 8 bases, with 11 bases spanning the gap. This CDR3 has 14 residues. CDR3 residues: CASSLGGRWEKLFF. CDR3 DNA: TGCGCCAGCAGCTTGGGGGGGAGGTGGGAAAAACTGTTTTTT.

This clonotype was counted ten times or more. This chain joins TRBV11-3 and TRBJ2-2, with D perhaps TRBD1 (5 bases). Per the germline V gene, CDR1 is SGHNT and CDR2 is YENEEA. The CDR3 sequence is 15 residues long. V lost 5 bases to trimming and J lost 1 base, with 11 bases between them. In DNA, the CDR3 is TGTGCCAGCAGCCTGGGAACAGGGAACACCGGGGAGCTGTTTTTT. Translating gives CASSLGTGNTGELFF.

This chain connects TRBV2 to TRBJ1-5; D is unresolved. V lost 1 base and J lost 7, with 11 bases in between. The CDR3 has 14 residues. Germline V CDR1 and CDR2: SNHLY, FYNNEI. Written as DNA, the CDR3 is TGTGCCAGCAGTGAAGATGGAAGTTGGCAGCCCCAGCATTTT. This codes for CASSEDGSWQPQHF. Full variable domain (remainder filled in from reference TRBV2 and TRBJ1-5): EPEVTQTPSHQVTQMGQEVILRCVPISNHLYFYWYRQILGQKVEFLVSFYNNEISEKSEIFDDQFSVERPDGSNFTLKIRSTKLEDSAMYFCASSEDGSWQPQHFGDGTRLSIL.

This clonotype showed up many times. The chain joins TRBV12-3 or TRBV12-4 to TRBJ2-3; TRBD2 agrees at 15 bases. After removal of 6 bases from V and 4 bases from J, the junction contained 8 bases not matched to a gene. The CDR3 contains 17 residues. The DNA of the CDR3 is TGTGCCAGCAGGGGACTAGCGGGAGGTCTACGCGCAGATACGCAGTATTTT. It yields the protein CASRGLAGGLRADTQYF.

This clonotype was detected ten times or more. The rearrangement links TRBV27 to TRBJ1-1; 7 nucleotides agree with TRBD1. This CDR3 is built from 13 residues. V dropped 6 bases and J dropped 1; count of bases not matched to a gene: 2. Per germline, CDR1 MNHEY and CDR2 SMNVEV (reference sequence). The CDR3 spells CASSRQGNTEAFF. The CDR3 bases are TGTGCCAGCAGCCGACAGGGGAACACTGAAGCTTTCTTT.

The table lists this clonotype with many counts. This CDR3 reads CASSIDGAEGPNTEAFF. CDR3 nucleotide sequence: TGTGCCAGTAGTATAGATGGGGCGGAGGGTCCGAACACTGAAGCTTTCTTT. The chain has TRBV19 and TRBJ1-1; D is perhaps TRBD1 (5 bases). Germline V CDR1 and CDR2: LNHDA, SQIVND (reference sequence). Trimming cost V 0 bases and J 1 base, with 15 bases left between them. The CDR3 spans 17 residues.

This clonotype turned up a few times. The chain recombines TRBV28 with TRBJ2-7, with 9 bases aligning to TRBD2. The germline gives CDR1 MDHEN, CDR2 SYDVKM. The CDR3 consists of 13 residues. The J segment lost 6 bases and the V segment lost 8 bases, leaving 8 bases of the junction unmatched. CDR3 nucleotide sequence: TGTGCCAGCGGGGGGCGGGAGGGGTCCGAGCAGTACTTC. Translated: CASGGREGSEQYF.

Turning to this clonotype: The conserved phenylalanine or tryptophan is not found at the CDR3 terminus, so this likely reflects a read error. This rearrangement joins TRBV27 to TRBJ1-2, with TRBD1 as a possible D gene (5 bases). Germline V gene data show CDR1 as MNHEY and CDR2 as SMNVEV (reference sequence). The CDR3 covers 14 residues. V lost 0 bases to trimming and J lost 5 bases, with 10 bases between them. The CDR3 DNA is TGTGCCAGCAGTTTATCTTTGGGGGGGTATGGCTACACCCTC. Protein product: CASSLSLGGYGYTL.

Here the CDR3 reads CASSIEPTYEQYF. The DNA for the CDR3 is TGTGCCAGTAGTATAGAACCTACCTACGAGCAGTACTTC. The rearrangement links TRBV19 to TRBJ2-7, with D hard to call. CDR3 length: 13 amino acids. Trimming stripped 0 bases from V and 2 bases from J, with 5 bases between. Germline CDR1 is LNHDA and CDR2 is SQIVND (reference sequence).

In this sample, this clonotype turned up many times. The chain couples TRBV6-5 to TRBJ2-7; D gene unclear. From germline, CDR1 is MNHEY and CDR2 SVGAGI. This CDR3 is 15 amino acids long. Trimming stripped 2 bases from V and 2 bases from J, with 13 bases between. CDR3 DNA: TGTGCCAGCAGTTACGTTAGGCCCGACCCCTACGAGCAGTACTTC. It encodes CASSYVRPDPYEQYF.

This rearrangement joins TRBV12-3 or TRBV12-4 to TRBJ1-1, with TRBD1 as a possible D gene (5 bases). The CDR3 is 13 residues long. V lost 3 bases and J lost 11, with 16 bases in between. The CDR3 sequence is CASSFVLAGMAFF. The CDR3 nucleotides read TGTGCCAGCAGTTTTGTCTTGGCAGGGATGGCTTTCTTT.

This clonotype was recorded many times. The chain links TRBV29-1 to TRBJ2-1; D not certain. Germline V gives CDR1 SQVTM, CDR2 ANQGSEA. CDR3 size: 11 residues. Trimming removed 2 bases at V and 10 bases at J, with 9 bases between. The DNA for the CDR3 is TGCAGCGTTGAATTGGTGGGAGAGCAGTTCTTC. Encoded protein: CSVELVGEQFF.

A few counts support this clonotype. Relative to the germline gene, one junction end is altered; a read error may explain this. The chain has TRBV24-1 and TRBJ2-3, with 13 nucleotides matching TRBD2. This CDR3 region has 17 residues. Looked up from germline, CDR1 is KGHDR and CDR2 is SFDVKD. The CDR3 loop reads CATSGQGTSGDTDTRYF. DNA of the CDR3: TGTGCCACCAGCGGACAGGGGACTAGCGGGGACACAGATACGCGGTATTTT.

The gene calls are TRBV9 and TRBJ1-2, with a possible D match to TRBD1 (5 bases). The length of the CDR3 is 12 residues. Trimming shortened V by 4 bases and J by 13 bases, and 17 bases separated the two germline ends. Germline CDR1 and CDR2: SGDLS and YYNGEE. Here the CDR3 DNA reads TGTGCCAGCAGCCCCCGGGCAGGGAAGCCCACCTTC. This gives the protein CASSPRAGKPTF.

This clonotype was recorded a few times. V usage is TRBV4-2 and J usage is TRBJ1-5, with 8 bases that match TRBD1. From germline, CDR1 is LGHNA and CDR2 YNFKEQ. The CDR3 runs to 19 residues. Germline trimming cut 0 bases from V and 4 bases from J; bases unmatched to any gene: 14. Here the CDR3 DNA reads TGTGCCAGCAGCCAAGATCCCTTTACCGGGACAGGTGTTAATCAGCCCCAGCATTTT. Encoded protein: CASSQDPFTGTGVNQPQHF.

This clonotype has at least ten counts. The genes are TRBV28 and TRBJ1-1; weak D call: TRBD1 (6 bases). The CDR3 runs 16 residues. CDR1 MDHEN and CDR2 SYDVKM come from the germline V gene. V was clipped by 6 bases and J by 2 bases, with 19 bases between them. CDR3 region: CASRTPAGAINTEAFF. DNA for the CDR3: TGTGCCAGCAGAACCCCAGCAGGGGCGATTAACACTGAAGCTTTCTTT.

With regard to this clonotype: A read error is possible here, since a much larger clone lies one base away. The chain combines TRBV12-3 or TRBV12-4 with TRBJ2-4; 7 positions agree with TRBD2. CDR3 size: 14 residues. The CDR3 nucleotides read TGTGCCAGCGGGGAGGGGCTCGCCAAAAACGTTCAGTACTTC. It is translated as CASGEGLAKNVQYF.

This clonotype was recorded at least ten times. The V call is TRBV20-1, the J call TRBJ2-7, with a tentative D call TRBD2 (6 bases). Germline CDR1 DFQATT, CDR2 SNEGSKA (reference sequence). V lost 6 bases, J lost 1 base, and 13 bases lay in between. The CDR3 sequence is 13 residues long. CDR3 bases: TGCAGTGCCCCGAGTGGACTATCCTACGAGCAGTACTTC. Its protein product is CSAPSGLSYEQYF.

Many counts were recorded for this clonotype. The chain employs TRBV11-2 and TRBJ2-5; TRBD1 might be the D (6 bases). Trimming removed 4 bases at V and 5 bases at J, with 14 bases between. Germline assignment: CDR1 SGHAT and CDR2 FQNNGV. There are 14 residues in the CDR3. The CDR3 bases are TGTGCCAGCAGCTCCTTGGACAGCCCCGAGACCCAGTACTTC. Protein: CASSSLDSPETQYF.

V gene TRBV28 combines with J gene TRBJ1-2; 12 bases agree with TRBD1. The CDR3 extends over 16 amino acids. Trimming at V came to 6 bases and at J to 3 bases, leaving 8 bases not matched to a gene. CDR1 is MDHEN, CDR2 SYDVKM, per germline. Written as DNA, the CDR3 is TGTGCCAGCAGCCGACCGGGACAGGGGGCGGACTATGGCTACACCTTC. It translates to CASSRPGQGADYGYTF.

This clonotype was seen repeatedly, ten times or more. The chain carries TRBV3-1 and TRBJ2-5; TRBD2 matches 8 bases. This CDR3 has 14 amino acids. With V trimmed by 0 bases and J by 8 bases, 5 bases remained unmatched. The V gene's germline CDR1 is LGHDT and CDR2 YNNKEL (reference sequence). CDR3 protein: CASSQEAGVITQYF. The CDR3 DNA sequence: TGTGCCAGCAGCCAAGAAGCGGGAGTAATAACCCAGTACTTC.

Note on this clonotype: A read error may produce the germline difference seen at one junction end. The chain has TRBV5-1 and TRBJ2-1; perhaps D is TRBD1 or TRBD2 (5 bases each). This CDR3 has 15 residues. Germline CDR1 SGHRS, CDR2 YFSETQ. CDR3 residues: CASSSGTTRRNEQFF. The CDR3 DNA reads TGTGCCAGCAGCTCCGGGACCACCCGTCGGAATGAGCAGTTCTTC.

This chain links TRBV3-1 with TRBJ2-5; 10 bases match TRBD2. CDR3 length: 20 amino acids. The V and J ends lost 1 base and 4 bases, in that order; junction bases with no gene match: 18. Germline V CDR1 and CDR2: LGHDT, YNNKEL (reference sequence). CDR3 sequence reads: CASSQAQGKGLAGVGETQYF. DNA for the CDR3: TGTGCCAGCAGCCAAGCCCAGGGGAAAGGCCTAGCGGGAGTGGGAGAGACCCAGTACTTC.

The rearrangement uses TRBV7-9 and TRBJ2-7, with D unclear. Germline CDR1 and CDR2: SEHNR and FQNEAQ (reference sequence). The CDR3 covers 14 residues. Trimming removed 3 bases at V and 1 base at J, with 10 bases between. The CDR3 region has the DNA TGTGCCAGCAGCTTCCAGACGGAATCCTACGAGCAGTACTTC. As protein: CASSFQTESYEQYF.

The CDR3 sequence: CSARDRWEDRGSSGNTIYF. CDR3 coding DNA: TGCAGTGCTAGAGATCGCTGGGAGGACCGCGGAAGCTCTGGAAACACCATATATTTT. J is TRBJ1-3 and V is TRBV20-1, with D unresolved. Trimming stripped 0 bases from V and 0 bases from J, with 21 bases between. Germline CDR1 and CDR2: DFQATT and SNEGSKA (reference sequence). The CDR3 is made up of 19 amino acids.

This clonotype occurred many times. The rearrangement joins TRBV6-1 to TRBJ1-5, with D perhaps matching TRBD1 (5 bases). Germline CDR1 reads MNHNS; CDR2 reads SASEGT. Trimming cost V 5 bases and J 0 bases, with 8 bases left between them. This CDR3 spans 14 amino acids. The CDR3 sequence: CASSQQDSNQPQHF. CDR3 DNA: TGTGCCAGCAGTCAACAGGATAGCAATCAGCCCCAGCATTTT.